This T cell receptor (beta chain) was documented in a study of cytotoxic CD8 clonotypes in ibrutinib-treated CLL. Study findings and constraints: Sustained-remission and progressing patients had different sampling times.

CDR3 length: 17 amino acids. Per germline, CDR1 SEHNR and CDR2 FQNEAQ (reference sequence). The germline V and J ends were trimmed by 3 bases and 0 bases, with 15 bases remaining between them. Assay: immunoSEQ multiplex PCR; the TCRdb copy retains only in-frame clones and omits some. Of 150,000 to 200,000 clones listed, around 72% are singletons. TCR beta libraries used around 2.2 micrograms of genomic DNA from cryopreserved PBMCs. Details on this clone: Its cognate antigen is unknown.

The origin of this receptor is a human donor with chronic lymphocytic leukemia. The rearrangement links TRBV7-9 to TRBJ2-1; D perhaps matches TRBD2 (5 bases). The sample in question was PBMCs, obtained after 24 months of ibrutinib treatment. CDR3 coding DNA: TGTGCCAGCAGCTTGGTGGGCGGGTTAAGCTCCTACAATGAGCAGTTCTTC. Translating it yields CASSLVGGLSSYNEQFF.